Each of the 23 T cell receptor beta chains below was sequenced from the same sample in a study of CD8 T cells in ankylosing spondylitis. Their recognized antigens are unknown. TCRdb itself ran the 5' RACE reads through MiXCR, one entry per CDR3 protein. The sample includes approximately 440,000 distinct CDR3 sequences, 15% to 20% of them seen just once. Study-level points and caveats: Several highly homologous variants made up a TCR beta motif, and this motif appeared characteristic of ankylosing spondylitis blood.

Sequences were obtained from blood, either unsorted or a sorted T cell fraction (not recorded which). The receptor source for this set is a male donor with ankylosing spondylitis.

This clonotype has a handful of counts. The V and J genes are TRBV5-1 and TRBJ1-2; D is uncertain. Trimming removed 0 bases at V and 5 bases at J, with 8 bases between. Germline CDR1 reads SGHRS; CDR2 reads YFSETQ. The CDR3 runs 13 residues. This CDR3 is CASSLDGRYGYTF. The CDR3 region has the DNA TGCGCCAGCAGCTTGGATGGCCGGTATGGCTACACCTTC. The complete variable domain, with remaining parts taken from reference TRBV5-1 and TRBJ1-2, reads KAGVTQTPRYLIKTRGQQVTLSCSPISGHRSVSWYQQTPGQGLQFLFEYFSETQRNKGNFPGRFSGRQFSNSRSEMNVSTLELGDSALYLCASSLDGRYGYTFGSGTRLTVV.

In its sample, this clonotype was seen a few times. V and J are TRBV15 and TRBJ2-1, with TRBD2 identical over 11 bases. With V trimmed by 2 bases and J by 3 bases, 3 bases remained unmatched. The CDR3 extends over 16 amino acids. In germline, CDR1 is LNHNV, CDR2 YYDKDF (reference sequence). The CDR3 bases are TGTGCCACCAGCAGACGCGGGACTAGCGGCTACAATGAGCAGTTCTTC. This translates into CATSRRGTSGYNEQFF.

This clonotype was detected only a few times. The CDR3 coding sequence is TGTGCCAGCAGCCTGACAGGGGAGATCACCGGGGAGCTGTTTTTT. Its protein is CASSLTGEITGELFF. V and J are TRBV3-1 and TRBJ2-2, with TRBD1 matching 8 bases. The CDR3 has 15 amino acids. Trimming cost V 4 bases and J 4 bases; bases outside gene matches: 5. Germline values: CDR1 LGHDT, CDR2 YNNKEL (reference sequence).

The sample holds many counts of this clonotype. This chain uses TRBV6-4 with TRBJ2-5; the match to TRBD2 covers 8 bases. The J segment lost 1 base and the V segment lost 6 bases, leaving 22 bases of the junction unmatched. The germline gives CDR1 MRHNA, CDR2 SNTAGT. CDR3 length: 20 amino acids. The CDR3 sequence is CASRPRGGRVTLGAQETQYF. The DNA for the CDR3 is TGTGCCAGCAGGCCACGGGGGGGCAGGGTAACCCTCGGGGCCCAAGAGACCCAGTACTTC.

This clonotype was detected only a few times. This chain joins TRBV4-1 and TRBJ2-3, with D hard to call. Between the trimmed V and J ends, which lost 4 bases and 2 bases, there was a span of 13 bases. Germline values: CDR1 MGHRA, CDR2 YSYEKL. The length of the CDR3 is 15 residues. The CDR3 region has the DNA TGCGCCAGCAGCCGGGCCAGACCTGACACAGATACGCAGTATTTT. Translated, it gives CASSRARPDTDTQYF.

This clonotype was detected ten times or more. The CDR3: CSVGPAGRTGGYNEQFF. Written as DNA, the CDR3 is TGCAGCGTTGGTCCAGCGGGGCGGACAGGGGGATACAATGAGCAGTTCTTC. The genes are TRBV29-1 and TRBJ2-1, with 10 bases fitting TRBD1. The trim removed 4 bases at V and 4 bases at J, leaving 13 bases unmatched. The V gene's germline CDR1 is SQVTM and CDR2 ANQGSEA. The CDR3 consists of 17 residues.

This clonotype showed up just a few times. The CDR3 protein is CASSLSRSDTIYF. CDR3 coding DNA: TGTGCCAGCAGCTTAAGCCGGTCGGACACCATATATTTT. The chain combines TRBV7-3 with TRBJ1-3; D gene ambiguous. Per the germline V gene, CDR1 is SGHTA and CDR2 is FQGTGA. The CDR3 covers 13 residues. Trimming removed 1 base from V and 8 bases from J, with 9 bases in between.

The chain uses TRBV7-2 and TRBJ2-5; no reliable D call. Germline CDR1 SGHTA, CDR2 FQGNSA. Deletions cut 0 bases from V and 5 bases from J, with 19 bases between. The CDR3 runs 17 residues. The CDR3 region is CASSLAPTIYGPETQYF. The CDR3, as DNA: TGTGCCAGCAGCTTAGCGCCTACCATCTACGGCCCGGAGACCCAGTACTTC.

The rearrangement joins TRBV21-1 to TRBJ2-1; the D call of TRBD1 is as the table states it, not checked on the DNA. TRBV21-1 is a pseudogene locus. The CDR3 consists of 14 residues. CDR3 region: CASSTRQTSSEQFF. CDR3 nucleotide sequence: TGTGCCAGCAGCACGAGACAGACATCCAGTGAGCAGTTCTTC.

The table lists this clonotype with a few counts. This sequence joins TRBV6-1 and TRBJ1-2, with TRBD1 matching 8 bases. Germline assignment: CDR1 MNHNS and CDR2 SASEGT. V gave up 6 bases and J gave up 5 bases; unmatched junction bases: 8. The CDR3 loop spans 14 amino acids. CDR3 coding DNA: TGTGCCAGCAGCCCCAGGGGGCAAGAATATGGCTACACCTTC. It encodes CASSPRGQEYGYTF.

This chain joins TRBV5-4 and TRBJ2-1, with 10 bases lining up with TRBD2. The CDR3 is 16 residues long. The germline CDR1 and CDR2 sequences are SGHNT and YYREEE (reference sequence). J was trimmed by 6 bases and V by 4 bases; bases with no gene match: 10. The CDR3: CASSPISGGAVNEQFF. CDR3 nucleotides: TGTGCCAGCAGCCCTATCAGCGGGGGGGCGGTCAATGAGCAGTTCTTC.

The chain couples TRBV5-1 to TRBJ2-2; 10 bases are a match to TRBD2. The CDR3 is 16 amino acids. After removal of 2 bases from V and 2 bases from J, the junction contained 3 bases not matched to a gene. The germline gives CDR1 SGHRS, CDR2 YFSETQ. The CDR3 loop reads CASSFASGGNTGELFF. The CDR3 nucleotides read TGCGCCAGCAGCTTTGCTAGCGGGGGTAACACCGGGGAGCTGTTTTTT. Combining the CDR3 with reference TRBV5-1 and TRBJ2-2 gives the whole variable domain KAGVTQTPRYLIKTRGQQVTLSCSPISGHRSVSWYQQTPGQGLQFLFEYFSETQRNKGNFPGRFSGRQFSNSRSEMNVSTLELGDSALYLCASSFASGGNTGELFFGEGSRLTVL.

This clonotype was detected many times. CDR3 region: CSAREQGAEQYF. The CDR3 DNA is TGCAGTGCTAGAGAACAGGGTGCCGAGCAGTACTTC. This chain uses TRBV20-1 with TRBJ2-7, with D possibly TRBD1 on 6 matching bases. Trimming removed 0 bases from V and 6 bases from J, with 9 bases in between. The CDR3 extends over 12 amino acids. The germline V gene encodes CDR1 DFQATT and CDR2 SNEGSKA (reference sequence).

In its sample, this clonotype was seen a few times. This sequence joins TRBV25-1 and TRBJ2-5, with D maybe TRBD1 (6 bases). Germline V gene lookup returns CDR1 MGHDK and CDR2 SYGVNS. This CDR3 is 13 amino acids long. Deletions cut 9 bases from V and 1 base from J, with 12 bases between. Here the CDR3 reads CASTGNLQETQYF. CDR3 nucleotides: TGTGCCAGTACAGGGAACCTCCAAGAGACCCAGTACTTC.

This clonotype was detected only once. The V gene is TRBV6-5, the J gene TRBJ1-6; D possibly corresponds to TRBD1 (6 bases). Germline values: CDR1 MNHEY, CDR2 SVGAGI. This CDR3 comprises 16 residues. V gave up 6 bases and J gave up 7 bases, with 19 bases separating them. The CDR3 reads CASSPSDRSPNSPLHF. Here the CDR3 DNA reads TGTGCCAGCAGCCCCTCCGACAGGTCCCCCAATTCACCCCTCCACTTT.

The DNA of the CDR3 is TGTGCCAGCAGCCAACAGACTAGCGGGGGGGGAAAAAATGAGCAGTTCTTC. It encodes CASSQQTSGGGKNEQFF. V and J are TRBV3-1 and TRBJ2-1, with 14 bases fitting TRBD2. The V and J ends lost 2 bases and 7 bases, in that order; junction bases with no gene match: 7. The germline V gene encodes CDR1 LGHDT and CDR2 YNNKEL (reference sequence). The CDR3 is 17 amino acids.

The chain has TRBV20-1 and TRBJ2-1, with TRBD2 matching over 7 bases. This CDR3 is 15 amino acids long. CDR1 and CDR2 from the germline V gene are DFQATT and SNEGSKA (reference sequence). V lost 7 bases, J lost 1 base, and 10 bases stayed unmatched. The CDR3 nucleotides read TGCAGTGTTCAGACGGGAGGAGGATCCTACAATGAGCAGTTCTTC. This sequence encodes CSVQTGGGSYNEQFF.

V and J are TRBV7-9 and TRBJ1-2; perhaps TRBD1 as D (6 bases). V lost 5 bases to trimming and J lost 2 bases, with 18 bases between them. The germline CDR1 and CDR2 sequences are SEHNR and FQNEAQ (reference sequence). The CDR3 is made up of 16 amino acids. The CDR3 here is CASSPQGLAINYGYTF. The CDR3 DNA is TGTGCCAGCAGCCCACAGGGACTAGCAATAAACTATGGCTACACCTTC.

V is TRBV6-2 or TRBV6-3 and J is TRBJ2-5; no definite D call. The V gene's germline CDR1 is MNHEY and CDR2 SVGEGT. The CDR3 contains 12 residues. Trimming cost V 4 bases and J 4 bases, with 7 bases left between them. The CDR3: CASSSVGETQYF. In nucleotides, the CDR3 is TGTGCCAGCAGTTCCGTTGGAGAGACCCAGTACTTC.

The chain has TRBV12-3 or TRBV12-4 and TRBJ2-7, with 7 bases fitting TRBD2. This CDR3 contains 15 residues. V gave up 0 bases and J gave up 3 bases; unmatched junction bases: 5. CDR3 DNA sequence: TGTGCCAGCAGTTTAGCAGGCGGGAGCCTCTACGAGCAGTACTTC. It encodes CASSLAGGSLYEQYF.

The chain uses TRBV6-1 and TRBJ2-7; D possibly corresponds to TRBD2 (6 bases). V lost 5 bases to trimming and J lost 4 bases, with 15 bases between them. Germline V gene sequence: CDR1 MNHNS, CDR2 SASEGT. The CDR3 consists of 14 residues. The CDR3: CASSRLVRTYEQYF. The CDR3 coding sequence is TGTGCCAGCAGTAGACTAGTTCGCACTTACGAGCAGTACTTC.

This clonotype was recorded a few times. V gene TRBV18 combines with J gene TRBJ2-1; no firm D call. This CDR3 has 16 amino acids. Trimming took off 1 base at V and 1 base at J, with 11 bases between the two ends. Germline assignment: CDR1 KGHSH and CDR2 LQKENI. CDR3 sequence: CASSPLADPSYNEQFF. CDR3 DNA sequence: TGTGCCAGCTCACCACTGGCGGACCCGTCCTACAATGAGCAGTTCTTC.

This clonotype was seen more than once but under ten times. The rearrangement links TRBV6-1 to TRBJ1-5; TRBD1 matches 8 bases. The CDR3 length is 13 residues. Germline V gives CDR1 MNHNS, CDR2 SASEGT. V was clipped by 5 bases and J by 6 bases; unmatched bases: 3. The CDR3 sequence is CASSRTGFQPQHF. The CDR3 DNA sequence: TGTGCCAGCAGTAGGACAGGGTTTCAGCCCCAGCATTTT.